The 8 T cell receptor beta chains given below trace back to one sample, sequenced in a study of early T cells in non-severe SARS-CoV-2 infection. Via MiXCR, TCRdb re-called the 5' RACE reads, giving one row per CDR3 protein. Among some 40,000 distinct CDR3 sequences, 3% to 4.5% were seen once, and the ten largest hold 9% to 10%. Sequencing was carried out using whole blood. These receptors were collected from an adult who was a healthcare worker with PCR-confirmed SARS-CoV-2 infection or an uninfected control (not recorded which).

This clonotype showed up many times. This rearrangement joins TRBV30 to TRBJ1-1; D not certain. Germline loops: CDR1 GTSNPN, CDR2 SVGIG (reference sequence). The V and J ends lost 0 bases and 3 bases respectively, with 8 bases between them. The CDR3 is made up of 13 amino acids. The CDR3 region has the DNA TGTGCCTGGAGTGTACGTAGGGACACTGAAGCTTTCTTT. It yields the protein CAWSVRRDTEAFF. Based on the CDR3 plus reference TRBV30 and TRBJ1-1, the full variable domain is SQTIHQWPATLVQPVGSPLSLECTVEGTSNPNLYWYRQAAGRGLQLLFYSVGIGQISSEVPQNLSASRPQDRQFILSSKKLLLSDSGFYLCAWSVRRDTEAFFGQGTRLTVV.

This chain joins TRBV10-3 and TRBJ1-5; D remains ambiguous. V gave up 10 bases and J gave up 4 bases, with 11 bases separating them. Looked up from germline, CDR1 is ENHRY and CDR2 is SYGVKD. CDR3 length equals 12 residues. The CDR3 nucleotides are TGTGCCACCAATACCCCTAATCAGCCCCAGCATTTT. Encoded protein: CATNTPNQPQHF.

This clonotype was seen many times. This chain links TRBV10-3 with TRBJ2-1; D gene unclear. Germline V gene lookup returns CDR1 ENHRY and CDR2 SYGVKD. The CDR3 runs 15 residues. Trimming took 2 bases from V and 1 from J, leaving 9 bases between them. DNA of the CDR3: TGTGCCATCAGTGAGGTTCTCGAATCCTACAATGAGCAGTTCTTC. This codes for CAISEVLESYNEQFF.

This clonotype was counted many times. The chain is built from TRBV6-5 and TRBJ1-5; 7 nucleotides match TRBD1. Losses at the gene ends were 6 bases for V and 5 bases for J; bases not matched to a gene: 7. CDR3 length: 14 residues. Germline V CDR1 and CDR2: MNHEY, SVGAGI. CDR3 nucleotide sequence: TGTGCCAGCAGCAAGGGACAGTACCATCAGCCCCAGCATTTT. Its protein product is CASSKGQYHQPQHF.

The chain joins TRBV28 to TRBJ1-2, with 10 bases aligning to TRBD1. V trimming: 6 bases; J trimming: 1 base; junction bases outside the gene matches: 2. The CDR3 has 14 amino acids. Germline CDR1 reads MDHEN; CDR2 reads SYDVKM. The CDR3 loop is CASRGQGRNYGYTF. Written as DNA, the CDR3 is TGTGCCAGCAGGGGACAGGGGCGTAACTATGGCTACACCTTC.

This clonotype has a count of ten or more. V gene TRBV7-9 combines with J gene TRBJ2-3; D is ambiguous. CDR1 and CDR2 (germline): SEHNR, FQNEAQ (reference sequence). Trimming took off 1 base at V and 0 bases at J, with 11 bases between the two ends. The CDR3 loop spans 16 amino acids. This CDR3 reads CASSLVSIASTDTQYF. DNA of the CDR3: TGTGCCAGCAGCTTAGTCAGCATTGCTAGCACAGATACGCAGTATTTT.

Many counts were recorded for this clonotype. The CDR3 nucleotides are TGCAGCCCGCTACGGGGAATTTGGACTGAAGCTTTCTTT. Protein product: CSPLRGIWTEAFF. This chain connects TRBV20-1 to TRBJ1-1; D gene uncertain. The CDR3 spans 13 residues. Germline CDR1 DFQATT, CDR2 SNEGSKA (reference sequence).

This clonotype was observed many times. The chain's CDR3 is CASSLKGAGEFTDTQYF. Here the CDR3 DNA reads TGTGCCAGCAGCTTAAAAGGGGCGGGAGAGTTCACAGATACGCAGTATTTT. The V and J genes are TRBV13 and TRBJ2-3; 7 bases are shared with TRBD2. The germline CDR1 and CDR2 sequences are PRHDT and FYEKMQ (reference sequence). The CDR3 runs to 17 residues. The V gene end was trimmed by 2 bases and the J gene end by 2 bases; junction bases not matched to a gene: 10.